Listed here are 17 T cell receptor beta chains from one sample, sequenced in a study. From the 5' RACE reads, TCRdb called clonotypes with MiXCR, one entry per CDR3 protein. The sample yields about 57,000 distinct CDR3 sequences, around 26% seen once. The sequenced material came from tumor-infiltrating memory CD4+ T cells sorted from the breast tumor. Subset in this sample: memory CD4+ T cells, CD4+CD45RO+CD25-. Source of these receptors: a female donor with breast cancer.

The chain couples TRBV12-3 or TRBV12-4 to TRBJ2-2; D perhaps matches TRBD1 (5 bases). V dropped 6 bases and J dropped 6 bases, with 14 bases sitting between them. The CDR3 consists of 14 residues. CDR3 residues: CASRWGRASGELFF. CDR3 sequence (DNA): TGTGCCAGCAGGTGGGGCAGGGCGTCCGGGGAGCTGTTTTTT.

The rearrangement links TRBV12-3 or TRBV12-4 to TRBJ1-6; 9 bases are shared with TRBD1. The CDR3 runs 14 residues. Trimming cost V 6 bases and J 10 bases; bases outside gene matches: 7. CDR3 sequence (DNA): TGTGCCAGCAGCTTCGGACAGGGGCGGTCACCCCTCCACTTT. As protein: CASSFGQGRSPLHF.

This clonotype was seen a handful of times. This chain connects TRBV20-1 to TRBJ2-3, with 7 nucleotides matching TRBD2. Trimming at V came to 5 bases and at J to 5 bases, leaving 10 bases not matched to a gene. The CDR3 length is 14 residues. Germline assignment: CDR1 DFQATT and CDR2 SNEGSKA (reference sequence). CDR3 residues: CSAPQRRELDTQYF. CDR3 DNA: TGCAGTGCTCCGCAAAGGCGGGAGTTAGATACGCAGTATTTT.

The sample holds a few counts of this clonotype. This chain links TRBV5-1 with TRBJ1-3; D is possibly TRBD1 (6 bases). V was trimmed by 3 bases and J by 2 bases, leaving 9 bases between them. CDR1 is SGHRS and CDR2 is YFSETQ in the germline V gene. The CDR3 totals 14 residues. Here the CDR3 reads CASSSTGTGNTIYF. DNA for the CDR3: TGCGCCAGCAGCTCGACAGGAACTGGAAACACCATATATTTT.

The chain uses TRBV28 and TRBJ2-7; perhaps TRBD2 as D (6 bases). CDR1 is MDHEN, CDR2 SYDVKM, per germline. V lost 7 bases and J 0 bases, leaving 13 bases between the germline ends. The CDR3 extends over 14 amino acids. CDR3 in amino acids: CASTRGVSSYEQYF. Written as DNA, the CDR3 is TGTGCCAGCACTCGCGGGGTGAGCTCCTACGAGCAGTACTTC.

The chain links TRBV7-2 to TRBJ2-3, with 8 positions matching TRBD1. The CDR3 has 14 amino acids. The germline gives CDR1 SGHTA, CDR2 FQGNSA. V shed 2 bases and J 6 bases; nucleotides not matched to a gene: 4. In nucleotides, the CDR3 is TGTGCCAGCAGCTTATACAGGGGGTCGGATACGCAGTATTTT. This gives the protein CASSLYRGSDTQYF.

Worth noting for this clonotype: At one end, the junction sequence differs from germline, possibly due to a read error. V and J are TRBV7-2 and TRBJ2-7; 7 bases are a match to TRBD1. The CDR3 runs 12 residues. Germline V gene sequence: CDR1 SGHTA, CDR2 FQGNSA. CDR3 nucleotide sequence: TGTGCCAGCGGAATCATAAGGGGACAGATCACTTTC. Amino acids: CASGIIRGQITF. The entire variable domain, with the rest obtained from reference TRBV7-2 and TRBJ2-7, is as follows: GAGVSQSPSNKVTEKGKDVELRCDPISGHTALYWYRQSLGQGLEFLIYFQGNSAPDKSGLPSDRFSAERTGGSVSTLTIQRTQQEDSAVYLCASGIIRGQITFGPGTRLTVT.

This clonotype was counted a single time. The chain employs TRBV6-6 and TRBJ2-3; TRBD2 is a possible D gene (6 bases). Trimming removed 2 bases at V and 4 bases at J, with 19 bases between. CDR1 and CDR2 from the germline V gene are MNHNY and SVGAGI (reference sequence). The CDR3 is 17 amino acids. The CDR3 sequence: CASSYSLGGSHADTQYF. The CDR3 DNA sequence: TGTGCCAGCAGTTACAGTCTGGGAGGTTCGCATGCAGATACGCAGTATTTT.

This clonotype was observed a handful of times. Germline is not matched at one junction end, which may reflect a read error. J is TRBJ2-3 and V is TRBV12-3 or TRBV12-4; D is ambiguous. This CDR3 contains 15 residues. The CDR3 protein is CATSLTGPSAHTQYF. The DNA of the CDR3 is TGTGCCACCAGTCTCACCGGGCCCAGCGCTCATACGCAGTATTTT.

The rearrangement links TRBV4-2 to TRBJ2-3; D remains unclear. CDR1 and CDR2 (germline): LGHNA, YNFKEQ. Trimming removed 5 bases from V and 1 base from J, with 7 bases in between. The CDR3 extends over 13 amino acids. The CDR3 DNA sequence: TGTGCCAGCAGCGACGCCGGCACAGATACGCAGTATTTT. Its translation: CASSDAGTDTQYF.

The chain has TRBV10-3 and TRBJ1-2; weak D call: TRBD1 (5 bases). The V gene's germline CDR1 is ENHRY and CDR2 SYGVKD. The CDR3 is 12 residues long. V lost 4 bases and J 9 bases, leaving 12 bases between the germline ends. The CDR3 DNA reads as TGTGCCATCAGTGTCCAGAAGGGGAGCTACACCTTC. The encoded protein is CAISVQKGSYTF.

This clonotype appeared a few times. This chain uses TRBV24-1 with TRBJ1-2, with unresolved D. The CDR3 totals 16 residues. V was shortened by 3 bases and J by 4 bases, with 17 bases between the two germline ends. Germline V gene data show CDR1 as KGHDR and CDR2 as SFDVKD. In nucleotides, the CDR3 is TGTGCCACCAGTGATCCCAGCGGTCTGGGTGGCTATGGCTACACCTTC. Its protein is CATSDPSGLGGYGYTF.

The rearrangement links TRBV7-2 to TRBJ2-3; D may match TRBD1 or TRBD2 (5 bases each). This CDR3 comprises 14 residues. CDR1 SGHTA and CDR2 FQGNSA come from the germline V gene. V was trimmed by 4 bases and J by 7 bases, leaving 15 bases between them. CDR3 amino acids: CASSSGPTVYTQYF. DNA of the CDR3: TGTGCCAGCAGCTCGGGACCAACGGTGTATACGCAGTATTTT.

This clonotype was observed a few times. In this CDR3 the conserved last residue, phenylalanine or tryptophan, is missing, so a read error is likely. This chain joins TRBV5-1 and TRBJ2-1; perhaps TRBD1 as D (6 bases). The CDR3 has 13 residues. Germline values: CDR1 SGHRS, CDR2 YFSETQ. Between the trimmed V and J ends, which lost 3 bases and 3 bases, there was a span of 7 bases. In nucleotides, the CDR3 is TGCGCCAGCAGCTCGGACAGCTACAATGAGCAGTTCCTC. Translating it yields CASSSDSYNEQFL.

This chain links TRBV7-3 with TRBJ2-3, with 9 bases fitting TRBD2. This CDR3 is built from 16 residues. CDR1 is SGHTA, CDR2 FQGTGA, per germline. V gave up 2 bases and J gave up 5 bases; unmatched junction bases: 8. For the CDR3, the DNA is TGTGCCAGCAGCTTACGAGCGGGGGGTGTGGGAGATACGCAGTATTTT. Its protein product is CASSLRAGGVGDTQYF.

This sequence joins TRBV7-3 and TRBJ2-3, with 11 bases that match TRBD2. After removal of 3 bases from V and 6 bases from J, the junction contained 5 bases not matched to a gene. Per the germline V gene, CDR1 is SGHTA and CDR2 is FQGTGA. The CDR3 sequence is 15 residues long. CDR3 in amino acids: CASSFTSGRSDTQYF. The CDR3 DNA reads as TGTGCCAGCAGCTTCACTAGCGGGAGAAGTGATACGCAGTATTTT. The full variable domain, its missing parts supplied by reference TRBV7-3 and TRBJ2-3, is GAGVSQTPSNKVTEKGKYVELRCDPISGHTALYWYRQSLGQGPEFLIYFQGTGAADDSGLPNDRFFAVRPEGSVSTLKIQRTERGDSAVYLCASSFTSGRSDTQYFGPGTRLTVL.

The chain couples TRBV9 to TRBJ2-5; D is undetermined. The CDR3 runs to 15 residues. Germline V CDR1 and CDR2: SGDLS, YYNGEE. The V end was cut by 1 base, the J end by 2 bases, with 12 bases between. The CDR3 coding sequence is TGTGCCAGCAGCGTAAGTCCTACCGGGCAAGAGACCCAGTACTTC. Its translation is CASSVSPTGQETQYF. Full variable domain (rest looked up from reference TRBV9 and TRBJ2-5): DSGVTQTPKHLITATGQRVTLRCSPRSGDLSVYWYQQSLDQGLQFLIQYYNGEERAKGNILERFSAQQFPDLHSELNLSSLELGDSALYFCASSVSPTGQETQYFGPGTRLLVL.